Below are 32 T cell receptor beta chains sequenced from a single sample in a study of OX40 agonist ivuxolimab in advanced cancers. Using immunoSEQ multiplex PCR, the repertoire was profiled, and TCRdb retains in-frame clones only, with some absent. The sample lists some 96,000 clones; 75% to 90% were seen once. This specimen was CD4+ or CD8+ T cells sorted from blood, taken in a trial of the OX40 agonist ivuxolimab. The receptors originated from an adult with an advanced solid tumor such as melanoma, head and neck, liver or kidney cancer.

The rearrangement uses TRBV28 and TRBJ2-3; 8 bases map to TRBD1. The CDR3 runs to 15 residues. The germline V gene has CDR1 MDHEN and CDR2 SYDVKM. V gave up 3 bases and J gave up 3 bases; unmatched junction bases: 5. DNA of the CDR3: TGTGCCAGCAGTTTGACGGACAGGGTGACAGATACGCAGTATTTT. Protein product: CASSLTDRVTDTQYF.

CDR3 protein: CASSSGVSNQPQHF. As DNA, the CDR3 is TGTGCCAGCAGCTCGGGGGTTAGCAATCAGCCCCAGCATTTT. The rearrangement joins TRBV5-5 to TRBJ1-5, with D maybe TRBD1 (5 bases). Trimming removed 3 bases from V and 0 bases from J, with 7 bases in between. Germline V gene sequence: CDR1 SGHKS, CDR2 YYEKEE (reference sequence). This CDR3 contains 14 residues.

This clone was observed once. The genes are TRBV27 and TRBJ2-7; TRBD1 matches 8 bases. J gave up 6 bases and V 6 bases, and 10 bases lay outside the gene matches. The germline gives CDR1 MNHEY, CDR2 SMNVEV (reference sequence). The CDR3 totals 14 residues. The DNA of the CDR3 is TGTGCCAGCAGGTTTCAGGGGGCCTTTAGCGAGCAGTACTTC. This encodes CASRFQGAFSEQYF.

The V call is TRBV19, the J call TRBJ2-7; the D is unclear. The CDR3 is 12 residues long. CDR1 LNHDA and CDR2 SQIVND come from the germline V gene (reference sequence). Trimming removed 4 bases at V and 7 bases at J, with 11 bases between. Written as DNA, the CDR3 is TGTGCCAGTAGTAGGTCGTTGGGGGAGCAGTACTTC. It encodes CASSRSLGEQYF.

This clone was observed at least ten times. This CDR3 reads CASSPQRDEQFF. CDR3 nucleotide sequence: TGTGCCAGCAGTCCCCAGCGGGATGAGCAGTTCTTC. V usage is TRBV28 and J usage is TRBJ2-1, with a tentative D call TRBD2 (6 bases). This CDR3 region has 12 residues. The V gene lost 5 bases and the J gene lost 8 bases, with 10 bases spanning the gap. Per germline, CDR1 MDHEN and CDR2 SYDVKM.

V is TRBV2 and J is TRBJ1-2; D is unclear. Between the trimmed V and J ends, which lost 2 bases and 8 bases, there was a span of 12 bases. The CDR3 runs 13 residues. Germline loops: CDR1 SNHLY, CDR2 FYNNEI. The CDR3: CASSERQSIGYTF. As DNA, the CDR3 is TGTGCCAGCAGTGAAAGGCAGAGTATCGGCTACACCTTC.

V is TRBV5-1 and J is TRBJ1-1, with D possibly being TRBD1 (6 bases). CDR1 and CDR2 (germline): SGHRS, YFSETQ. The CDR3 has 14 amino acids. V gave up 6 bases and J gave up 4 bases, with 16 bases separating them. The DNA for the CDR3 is TGCGCCAGCACCGGGGGGGGCCTCGGCACTGAAGCTTTCTTT. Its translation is CASTGGGLGTEAFF.

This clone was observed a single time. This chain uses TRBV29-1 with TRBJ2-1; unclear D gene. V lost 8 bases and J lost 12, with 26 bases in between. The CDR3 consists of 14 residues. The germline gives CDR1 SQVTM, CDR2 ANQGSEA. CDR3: CSTSQAGPDRAQFF. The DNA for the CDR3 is TGCAGCACCTCCCAGGCCGGACCGGATCGGGCGCAGTTCTTC.

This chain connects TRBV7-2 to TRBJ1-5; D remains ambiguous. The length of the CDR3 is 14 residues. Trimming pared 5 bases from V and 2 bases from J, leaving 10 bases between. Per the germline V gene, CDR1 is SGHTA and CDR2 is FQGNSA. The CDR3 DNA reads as TGTGCCAGCAGCCAGCGCAGCGGCAATCAGCCCCAGCATTTT. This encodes CASSQRSGNQPQHF.

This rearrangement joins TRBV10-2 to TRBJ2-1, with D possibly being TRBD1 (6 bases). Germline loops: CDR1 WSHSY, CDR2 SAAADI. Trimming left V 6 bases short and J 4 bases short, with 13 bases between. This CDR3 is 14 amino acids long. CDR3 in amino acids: CASRTGLGYNEQFF. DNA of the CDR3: TGCGCCAGCAGAACAGGGCTGGGGTACAATGAGCAGTTCTTC.

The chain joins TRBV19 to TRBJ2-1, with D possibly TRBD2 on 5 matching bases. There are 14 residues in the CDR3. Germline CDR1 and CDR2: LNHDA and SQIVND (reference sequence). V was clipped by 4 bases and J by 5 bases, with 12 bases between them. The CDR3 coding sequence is TGTGCCAGTAGTAGAGGGTCCATTAACAATGAGCAGTTCTTC. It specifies CASSRGSINNEQFF.

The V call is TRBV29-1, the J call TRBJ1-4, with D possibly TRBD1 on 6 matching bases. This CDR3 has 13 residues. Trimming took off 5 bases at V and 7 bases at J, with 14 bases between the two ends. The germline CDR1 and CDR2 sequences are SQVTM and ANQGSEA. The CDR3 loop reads CSVLGQGSEKLFF. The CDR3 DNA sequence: TGCAGCGTTCTTGGCCAGGGGAGTGAAAAACTGTTTTTT.

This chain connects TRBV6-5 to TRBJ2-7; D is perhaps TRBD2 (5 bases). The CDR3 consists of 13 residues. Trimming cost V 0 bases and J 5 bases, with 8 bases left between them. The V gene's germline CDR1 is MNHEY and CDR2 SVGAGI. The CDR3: CASSYSRANEQYF. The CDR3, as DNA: TGTGCCAGCAGTTACTCGAGGGCGAACGAGCAGTACTTC.

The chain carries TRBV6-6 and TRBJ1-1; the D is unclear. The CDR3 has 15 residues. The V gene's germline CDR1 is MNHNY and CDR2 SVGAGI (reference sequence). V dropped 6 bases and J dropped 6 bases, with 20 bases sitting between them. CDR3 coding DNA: TGTGCCAGCAGAGGAGTAAAGGGAACCCGCCCTGAAGCTTTCTTT. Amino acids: CASRGVKGTRPEAFF.

CDR3 sequence (DNA): TGTGCCACCAGCAGAGTTTGGGGTACTGAAGCTTTCTTT. It is translated as CATSRVWGTEAFF. The chain recombines TRBV15 with TRBJ1-1; no firm D call. Trimming left V 1 base short and J 5 bases short, with 8 bases between. This CDR3 is 13 amino acids long. Germline V gene data show CDR1 as LNHNV and CDR2 as YYDKDF (reference sequence).

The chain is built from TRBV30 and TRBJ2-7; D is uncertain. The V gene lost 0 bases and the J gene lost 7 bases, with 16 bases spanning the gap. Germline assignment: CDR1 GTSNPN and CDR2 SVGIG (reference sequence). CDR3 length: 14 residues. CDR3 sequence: CAWSVPGHPREQYF. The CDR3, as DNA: TGTGCCTGGAGTGTACCAGGCCACCCCAGGGAGCAGTACTTC.

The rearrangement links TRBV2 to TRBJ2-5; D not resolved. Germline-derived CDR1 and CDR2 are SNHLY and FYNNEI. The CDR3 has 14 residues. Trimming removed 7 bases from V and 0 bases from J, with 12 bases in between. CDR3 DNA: TGTGCCAGCAAGCCAGCGATGTACCAAGAGACCCAGTACTTC. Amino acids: CASKPAMYQETQYF.

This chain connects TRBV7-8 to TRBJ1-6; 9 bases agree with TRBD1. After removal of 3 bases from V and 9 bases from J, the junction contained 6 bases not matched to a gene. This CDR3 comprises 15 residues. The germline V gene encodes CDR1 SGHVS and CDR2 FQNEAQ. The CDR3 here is CASSFSRQGGSPLHF. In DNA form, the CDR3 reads TGTGCCAGCAGCTTTTCTAGACAGGGGGGTTCACCCCTCCACTTT.

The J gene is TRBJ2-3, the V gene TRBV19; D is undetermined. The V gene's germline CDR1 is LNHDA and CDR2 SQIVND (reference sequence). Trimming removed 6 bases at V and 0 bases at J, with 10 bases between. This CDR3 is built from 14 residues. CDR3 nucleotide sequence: TGTGCCAGTAGGTCCACACCTAGCACAGATACGCAGTATTTT. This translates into CASRSTPSTDTQYF.

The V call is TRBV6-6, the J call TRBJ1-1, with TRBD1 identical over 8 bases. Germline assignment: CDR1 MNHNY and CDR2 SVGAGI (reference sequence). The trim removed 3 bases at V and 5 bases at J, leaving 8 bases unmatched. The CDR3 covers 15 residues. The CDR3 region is CASSYSGRGQTEAFF. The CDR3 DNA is TGTGCCAGCAGTTATAGCGGCAGGGGGCAAACTGAAGCTTTCTTT.

CDR3 nucleotide sequence: TGTGCCAGCAGCAAAATTTTGGGACAGCGCCCTTACTTC. It codes for CASSKILGQRPYF. This chain links TRBV21-1 with TRBJ1-2; TRBD1, as called in the table, went unchecked against the DNA. TRBV21-1 is deemed a pseudogene. The length of the CDR3 is 13 residues.

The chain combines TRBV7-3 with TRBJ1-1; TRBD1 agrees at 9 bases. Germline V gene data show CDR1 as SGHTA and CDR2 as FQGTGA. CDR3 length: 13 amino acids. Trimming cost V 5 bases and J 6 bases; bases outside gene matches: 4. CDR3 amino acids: CASSRDRASEAFF. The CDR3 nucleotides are TGTGCCAGCAGCCGGGACAGGGCTTCTGAAGCTTTCTTT.

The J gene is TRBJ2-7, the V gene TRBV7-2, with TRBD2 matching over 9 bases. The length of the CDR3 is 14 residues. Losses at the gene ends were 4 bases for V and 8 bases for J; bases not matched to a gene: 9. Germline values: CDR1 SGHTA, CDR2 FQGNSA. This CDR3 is CASSSRLAVTKQYF. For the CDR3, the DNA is TGTGCCAGCAGCTCCCGACTAGCGGTTACGAAGCAGTACTTC.

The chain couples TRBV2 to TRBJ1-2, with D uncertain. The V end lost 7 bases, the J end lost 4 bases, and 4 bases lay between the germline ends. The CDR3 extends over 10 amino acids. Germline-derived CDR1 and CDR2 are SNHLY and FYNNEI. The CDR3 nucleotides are TGTGCCAGCAAAATCTATGGCTACACCTTC. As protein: CASKIYGYTF.

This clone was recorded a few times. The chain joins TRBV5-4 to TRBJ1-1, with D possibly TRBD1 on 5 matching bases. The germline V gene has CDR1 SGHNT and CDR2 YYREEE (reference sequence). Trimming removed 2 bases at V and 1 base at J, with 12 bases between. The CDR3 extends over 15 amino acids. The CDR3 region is CASSFGGGKNTEAFF. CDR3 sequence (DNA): TGTGCCAGCAGCTTTGGTGGGGGAAAGAACACTGAAGCTTTCTTT.

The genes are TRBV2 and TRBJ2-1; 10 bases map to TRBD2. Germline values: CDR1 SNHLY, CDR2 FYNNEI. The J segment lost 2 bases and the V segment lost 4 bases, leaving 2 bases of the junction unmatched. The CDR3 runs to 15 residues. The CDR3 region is CASSGSGRAYNEQFF. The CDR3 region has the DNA TGTGCCAGCAGTGGGAGCGGGAGGGCCTACAATGAGCAGTTCTTC.

CDR3 region: CASSIFPSAGGVSDTQYF. The CDR3, as DNA: TGTGCCAGTAGTATCTTTCCATCGGCGGGGGGGGTCTCAGATACGCAGTATTTT. The chain joins TRBV19 to TRBJ2-3, with TRBD2 matching 9 bases. Germline V gene data show CDR1 as LNHDA and CDR2 as SQIVND (reference sequence). The CDR3 extends over 18 amino acids. The J segment lost 4 bases and the V segment lost 3 bases, leaving 14 bases of the junction unmatched.

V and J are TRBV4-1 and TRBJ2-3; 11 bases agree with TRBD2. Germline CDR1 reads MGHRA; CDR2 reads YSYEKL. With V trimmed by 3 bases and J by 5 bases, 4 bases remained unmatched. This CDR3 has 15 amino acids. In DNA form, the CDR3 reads TGCGCCAGCAGCCAGAAACTAGCGGGAGAAGATACGCAGTATTTT. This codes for CASSQKLAGEDTQYF.

CDR3 in amino acids: CASSPTVGTAGANVLTF. The CDR3 nucleotides read TGTGCCAGCAGCCCAACGGTGGGGACAGCTGGGGCCAACGTCCTGACTTTC. The chain has TRBV9 and TRBJ2-6; TRBD1 aligns across 7 bases. The V segment lost 4 bases and the J segment 2 bases; nucleotides outside the gene matches: 9. CDR1 SGDLS and CDR2 YYNGEE come from the germline V gene. The CDR3 runs to 17 residues.

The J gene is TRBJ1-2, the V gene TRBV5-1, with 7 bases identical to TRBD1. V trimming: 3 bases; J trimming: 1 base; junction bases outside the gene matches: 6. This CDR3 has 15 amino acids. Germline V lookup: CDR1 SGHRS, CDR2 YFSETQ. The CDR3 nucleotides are TGCGCCAGCAGCTCCCAGGGGGACCGTAACTATGGCTACACCTTC. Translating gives CASSSQGDRNYGYTF.

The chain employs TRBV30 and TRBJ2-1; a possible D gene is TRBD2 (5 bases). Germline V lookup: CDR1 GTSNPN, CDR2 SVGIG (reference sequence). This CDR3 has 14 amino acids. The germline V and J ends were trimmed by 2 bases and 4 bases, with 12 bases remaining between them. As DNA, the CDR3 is TGTGCCTGGAGTCCTCCCGGGGTTTACAATGAGCAGTTCTTC. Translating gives CAWSPPGVYNEQFF.

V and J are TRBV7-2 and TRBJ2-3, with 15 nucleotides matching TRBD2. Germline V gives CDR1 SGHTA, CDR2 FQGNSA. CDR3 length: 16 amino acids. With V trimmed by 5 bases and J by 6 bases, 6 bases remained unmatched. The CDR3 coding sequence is TGTGCCAGCAGCCCCGGACTAGCGGGAGGGCGCGATACGCAGTATTTT. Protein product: CASSPGLAGGRDTQYF. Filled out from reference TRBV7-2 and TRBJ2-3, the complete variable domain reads GAGVSQSPSNKVTEKGKDVELRCDPISGHTALYWYRQSLGQGLEFLIYFQGNSAPDKSGLPSDRFSAERTGGSVSTLTIQRTQQEDSAVYLCASSPGLAGGRDTQYFGPGTRLTVL.